The 7 T cell receptor beta chains given below trace back to one sample, sequenced in a study of T cell repertoires in cytomegalovirus infection. TCRdb reprocessed the reads with MiXCR, giving one entry per CDR3 protein. The profile shows some 440,000 distinct CDR3 sequences, 31% of them singletons. Specimen: PBMCs. The receptors shown here come from a human donor in good health (CMV status not recorded). Some clones in this sample may be carry-over from other donors' samples.

A note on this clonotype: At one boundary the junction diverges from the germline segment, which might be a read error. The chain combines TRBV7-2 with TRBJ1-6; D perhaps matches TRBD1 (5 bases). This CDR3 is built from 14 residues. Germline values: CDR1 SGHTA, CDR2 FQGNSA. CDR3 loop: CASSLGLAKSPLNF. In DNA form, the CDR3 reads TGTGCCAGCAGCTTGGGACTGGCGAAGTCACCCCTCAACTTT.

V is TRBV19 and J is TRBJ1-5; the D is unclear. Looked up from germline, CDR1 is LNHDA and CDR2 is SQIVND (reference sequence). CDR3 length equals 12 residues. The ends were cut back, 10 bases at V and 7 bases at J, with 14 bases in the middle. The CDR3 protein is CAIIGYEQPQHF. CDR3 DNA: TGTGCCATCATCGGGTATGAACAGCCCCAGCATTTT.

This chain connects TRBV6-6 to TRBJ1-6; D is possibly TRBD1 (6 bases). There are 15 residues in the CDR3. From germline, CDR1 is MNHNY and CDR2 SVGAGI (reference sequence). The germline V and J ends were trimmed by 4 bases and 7 bases, with 14 bases remaining between them. CDR3 residues: CASSSNDRKNSPLHF. CDR3 coding DNA: TGTGCCAGCAGTTCCAACGACAGGAAGAATTCACCCCTCCACTTT.

The CDR3, as DNA: TGTGCCAGCAGCTTAGCCAGGGGTGAGAGTCAGCCCCAGCATTTT. Its translation: CASSLARGESQPQHF. This chain connects TRBV7-9 to TRBJ1-5, with D maybe TRBD1 (6 bases). V gave up 0 bases and J gave up 6 bases, with 12 bases separating them. The germline gives CDR1 SEHNR, CDR2 FQNEAQ (reference sequence). There are 15 residues in the CDR3.

This clonotype appeared many times. The chain employs TRBV6-5 and TRBJ2-6; D is uncertain. CDR1 is MNHEY, CDR2 SVGAGI, per germline. This CDR3 region has 15 residues. V shed 2 bases and J shed 1 base, with 6 bases lying between them. CDR3 loop: CASSYIRSGANVLTF. The CDR3 DNA sequence: TGTGCCAGCAGTTACATCAGGTCTGGGGCCAACGTCCTGACTTTC.

This clonotype was counted once. The J gene is TRBJ2-1, the V gene TRBV7-2; no clear D. With 2 bases removed from V and 15 bases from J, the gap between germline ends came to 29 bases. Germline values: CDR1 SGHTA, CDR2 FQGNSA. The CDR3 is 17 amino acids. CDR3 nucleotides: TGTGCCAGCAGCTTATTAAGGACCCCTACCATTTACAATGAGACGTTCTTC. Amino acid sequence: CASSLLRTPTIYNETFF.

This clonotype was seen a few times. The J gene is TRBJ2-5, the V gene TRBV12-3 or TRBV12-4, with no clear D. Trimming removed 3 bases from V and 7 bases from J, with 12 bases in between. CDR3 size: 13 residues. CDR3 sequence reads: CASSLGRMGTQYF. CDR3 bases: TGTGCCAGCAGTTTGGGTCGAATGGGGACCCAGTACTTC.